A single sample gave rise to the 25 T cell receptor beta chains below, sequenced in a study of T cells in Graves' hyperthyroidism and ophthalmopathy. What was amplified from RNA transcripts were TCR beta CDR3 regions. The TCR CDR3 first-round RT-PCR relied on the HTBI primer set. One entry per CDR3 protein results from TCRdb running MiXCR on the multiplex PCR reads. The data hold just under 750,000 distinct CDR3 sequences, with just over 35% observed a single time. The specimen was blood. The source of these receptors is a woman in her thirties or forties with Graves' hyperthyroidism.

This clonotype was counted between two and nine times. The chain joins TRBV29-1 to TRBJ1-2; 8 bases align to TRBD1. Germline values: CDR1 SQVTM, CDR2 ANQGSEA. The V and J ends lost 6 bases and 3 bases, in that order; junction bases with no gene match: 3. CDR3 size: 12 residues. CDR3 region: CSVDRGYYGYTF. As DNA, the CDR3 is TGCAGCGTCGACAGGGGCTACTATGGCTACACCTTC.

This clonotype was seen many times. V and J are TRBV6-5 and TRBJ2-7; no firm D call. V was pared by 5 bases and J by 4 bases, with 9 bases between. There are 12 residues in the CDR3. From germline, CDR1 is MNHEY and CDR2 SVGAGI. The CDR3 spells CASSTATYEQYF. CDR3 nucleotide sequence: TGTGCCAGCAGTACGGCAACATACGAGCAGTACTTC.

The table lists this clonotype with many counts. This chain connects TRBV7-9 to TRBJ2-5; D is ambiguous. Trimming removed 1 base at V and 5 bases at J, with 8 bases between. CDR3 size: 13 residues. Per germline, CDR1 SEHNR and CDR2 FQNEAQ (reference sequence). The CDR3 loop is CASSLDAEETQYF. CDR3 DNA: TGTGCCAGCAGCTTAGATGCGGAGGAGACCCAGTACTTC.

This clonotype was counted a few times. The CDR3 region is CASSLVVSNSNQPQHF. The CDR3 DNA is TGTGCCAGCAGTTTGGTGGTATCAAATAGCAATCAGCCCCAGCATTTT. The chain links TRBV12-3 or TRBV12-4 to TRBJ1-5; D gene uncertain. V lost 3 bases and J lost 0, with 12 bases in between. This CDR3 region has 16 residues.

For this clonotype: No conserved phenylalanine or tryptophan ends this CDR3, so it is likely a read error. The rearrangement links TRBV7-9 to TRBJ2-7; 14 nucleotides line up with TRBD2. The CDR3 totals 14 residues. Germline assignment: CDR1 SEHNR and CDR2 FQNEAQ (reference sequence). V lost 5 bases, J lost 4 bases, and 1 base stayed unmatched. CDR3: CASSGTSGSYEQYL. CDR3 DNA sequence: TGTGCCAGCAGCGGGACTAGCGGGAGTTACGAGCAGTACCTC.

With respect to this clonotype: One end of the junction is discordant with germline, which a read error may explain. J is TRBJ2-7 and V is TRBV2; D is perhaps TRBD2 (5 bases). Per germline, CDR1 SNHLY and CDR2 FYNNEI. There are 10 residues in the CDR3. The CDR3 region is CASSSGELYF. CDR3 DNA: TGTGCCAGCAGTTCCGGGGAGCTGTACTTC.

This chain uses TRBV11-2 with TRBJ1-2; D is perhaps TRBD1 (5 bases). The CDR3 extends over 13 amino acids. V lost 11 bases and J 4 bases, leaving 17 bases between the germline ends. From germline, CDR1 is SGHAT and CDR2 FQNNGV. In nucleotides, the CDR3 is TGTGCCTGGAGTCAAGGGGCGAGCTATGGCTACACCTTC. This sequence encodes CAWSQGASYGYTF.

V gene TRBV19 combines with J gene TRBJ2-7; D assignment may be TRBD1 or TRBD2 (5 bases each). Germline CDR1 reads LNHDA; CDR2 reads SQIVND (reference sequence). The CDR3 is made up of 16 amino acids. V was shortened by 0 bases and J by 7 bases, with 19 bases between the two germline ends. This CDR3 is CASSIDRARAGGEQYF. CDR3 DNA sequence: TGTGCCAGTAGTATAGATCGGGCCAGGGCGGGTGGTGAGCAGTACTTC.

This chain uses TRBV2 with TRBJ1-2, with D tentatively TRBD1 (5 bases). Between the trimmed V and J ends, which lost 2 bases and 2 bases, there was a span of 12 bases. The CDR3 sequence is 15 residues long. Germline loops: CDR1 SNHLY, CDR2 FYNNEI. CDR3 amino acids: CASSEPGTGNYGYTF. In nucleotides, the CDR3 is TGTGCCAGCAGTGAACCAGGGACGGGAAACTATGGCTACACCTTC.

The chain recombines TRBV6-5 with TRBJ2-7; the D is unclear. CDR3 length: 15 amino acids. V was shortened by 2 bases and J by 0 bases, with 11 bases between the two germline ends. Germline CDR1 MNHEY, CDR2 SVGAGI. The CDR3 is CASSYGTMSSYEQYF. Here the CDR3 DNA reads TGTGCCAGCAGTTACGGCACGATGAGCTCCTACGAGCAGTACTTC.

This clonotype occurred many times. The chain is built from TRBV9 and TRBJ1-2; 9 bases agree with TRBD1. Germline loops: CDR1 SGDLS, CDR2 YYNGEE. This CDR3 has 14 amino acids. V lost 0 bases and J lost 6; bases outside the gene matches: 3. The CDR3 loop reads CASSVATGGDGYTF. DNA for the CDR3: TGTGCCAGCAGCGTAGCTACAGGGGGCGATGGCTACACCTTC.

The V and J genes are TRBV25-1 and TRBJ2-7, with a weak D call TRBD2 (6 bases). Near its end, the DNA agrees better with TRBJ2-1, so the J call may be wrong. This CDR3 has 14 amino acids. CDR1 MGHDK and CDR2 SYGVNS come from the germline V gene. CDR3 sequence reads: CASSRFGGDNEQFF. The CDR3 DNA sequence: TGTGCCAGCAGTCGCTTTGGAGGGGACAATGAGCAGTTCTTC.

Concerning this clonotype itself: A clone one base away is much larger, so this may be a read error. The chain uses TRBV10-3 and TRBJ2-7; 16 bases align to TRBD2. The CDR3 has 17 residues. Trimming removed 10 bases from V and 3 bases from J; junction bases left unmatched: 12. Per germline, CDR1 ENHRY and CDR2 SYGVKD. CDR3 nucleotide sequence: TGTGCCACCACAGCGTCCGGGACTAGCGGGAGGGACTACGAGCAGTACTTC. Translated: CATTASGTSGRDYEQYF.

Comments on this clonotype: Likely a read error: the CDR3 ends without its conserved phenylalanine or tryptophan. The V call is TRBV7-2, the J call TRBJ1-3; D call uncertain. This CDR3 has 17 amino acids. Germline CDR1 reads SGHTA; CDR2 reads FQGNSA. Trimming took off 5 bases at V and 0 bases at J, with 17 bases between the two ends. CDR3 DNA: TGTGCCAGCAGCGCAACAGCCGGGTTCTACTCTGGAAACACCATATATCTT. Its translation is CASSATAGFYSGNTIYL.

This clonotype was observed many times. The DNA for the CDR3 is TGTGCCGGAACAACAGGCTCTGGGGCCAACGTCCTGACTTTC. Encoded protein: CAGTTGSGANVLTF. The rearrangement joins TRBV10-3 to TRBJ2-6, with D possibly matching TRBD1 (5 bases). The CDR3 runs to 14 residues. The V end was cut by 11 bases, the J end by 0 bases, with 11 bases between. The germline V gene has CDR1 ENHRY and CDR2 SYGVKD.

This chain connects TRBV11-3 to TRBJ2-7; TRBD2 aligns across 7 bases. The germline CDR1 and CDR2 sequences are SGHNT and YENEEA. V trimming: 4 bases; J trimming: 6 bases; junction bases outside the gene matches: 9. CDR3 length: 14 residues. The CDR3 loop reads CASSSLGGDFEQYF. CDR3 in DNA: TGTGCCAGCAGCTCTCTGGGAGGGGATTTCGAGCAGTACTTC.

This clonotype was seen a single time. This sequence joins TRBV25-1 and TRBJ2-5; D is possibly TRBD1 or TRBD2 (5 bases each). Per the germline V gene, CDR1 is MGHDK and CDR2 is SYGVNS. The V end lost 4 bases, the J end lost 3 bases, and 9 bases lay between the germline ends. This CDR3 contains 13 residues. The chain's CDR3 is CASSGLGEETQYF. CDR3 sequence (DNA): TGTGCCAGCAGTGGATTGGGGGAAGAGACCCAGTACTTC.

The CDR3 coding sequence is TGTGCCAGCAGCCCGACCCAGAATCAGCCCCAGCATTTT. Translating it yields CASSPTQNQPQHF. The V call is TRBV3-1, the J call TRBJ1-5; no firm D call. The CDR3 contains 13 residues. V dropped 4 bases and J dropped 4 bases, with 8 bases sitting between them. CDR1 and CDR2 from the germline V gene are LGHDT and YNNKEL (reference sequence).

This sequence joins TRBV20-1 and TRBJ2-3, with 7 bases identical to TRBD1. The CDR3 totals 13 residues. J was trimmed by 6 bases and V by 4 bases; bases with no gene match: 7. Germline V lookup: CDR1 DFQATT, CDR2 SNEGSKA (reference sequence). CDR3 nucleotides: TGCAGTGCTACCTCAACAGGGGTTGATACGCAGTATTTT. Translating gives CSATSTGVDTQYF.

This clonotype was detected many times. The chain employs TRBV2 and TRBJ1-3, with 8 bases that match TRBD1. Germline V gene lookup returns CDR1 SNHLY and CDR2 FYNNEI. V lost 6 bases, J lost 3 bases, and 7 bases stayed unmatched. The CDR3 has 15 amino acids. CDR3 loop: CASRPSTGVGNTIYF. DNA for the CDR3: TGTGCCAGCAGACCCTCGACAGGGGTTGGAAACACCATATATTTT. Full variable domain (rest looked up from reference TRBV2 and TRBJ1-3): EPEVTQTPSHQVTQMGQEVILRCVPISNHLYFYWYRQILGQKVEFLVSFYNNEISEKSEIFDDQFSVERPDGSNFTLKIRSTKLEDSAMYFCASRPSTGVGNTIYFGEGSWLTVV.

This clonotype was recorded many times. The chain links TRBV25-1 to TRBJ1-5, with D uncertain. Germline V gene lookup returns CDR1 MGHDK and CDR2 SYGVNS. The CDR3 covers 15 residues. V shed 1 base and J shed 2 bases, with 9 bases lying between them. CDR3 nucleotides: TGTGCCAGCAGTGAATCTCGCGGCGGCAATCAGCCCCAGCATTTT. Translated, it gives CASSESRGGNQPQHF.

This clonotype was recorded a few times. The V gene is TRBV19, the J gene TRBJ2-1, with 7 bases aligning to TRBD2. CDR1 is LNHDA and CDR2 is SQIVND in the germline V gene (reference sequence). This CDR3 region has 14 residues. With 4 bases clipped from V and 6 bases from J, the junction kept 6 bases outside the gene matches. CDR3: CASSTQAGINEQFF. The CDR3 DNA reads TGTGCCAGTAGTACTCAAGCGGGGATCAATGAGCAGTTCTTC.

Details on this clonotype: This could be a read error, since a much larger clone is one nucleotide away. J is TRBJ1-5 and V is TRBV10-3; TRBD1 agrees at 7 bases. The CDR3 loop spans 14 amino acids. J lost 6 bases, V lost 5 bases, and 7 bases had no gene match. Germline CDR1 is ENHRY and CDR2 is SYGVKD. The DNA of the CDR3 is TGTGCCATCAGTCCCAACAGGGGACGTCAGCCCCAGCATTTT. It codes for CAISPNRGRQPQHF.

The J gene is TRBJ2-3, the V gene TRBV7-9, with unresolved D. This CDR3 is 16 amino acids long. Trimming removed 1 base from V and 2 bases from J, with 13 bases in between. Germline CDR1 SEHNR, CDR2 FQNEAQ (reference sequence). The CDR3 loop reads CASSLVLGSHTDTQYF. In DNA form, the CDR3 reads TGTGCCAGCAGCTTAGTACTCGGCAGCCACACAGATACGCAGTATTTT.

This chain joins TRBV20-1 and TRBJ1-1; D is unclear. Trimming pared 4 bases from V and 9 bases from J, leaving 18 bases between. Germline values: CDR1 DFQATT, CDR2 SNEGSKA (reference sequence). The CDR3 spans 13 residues. Written as DNA, the CDR3 is TGCAGTGCTAACCTAGCGGGGAGGGAACAAGCTTTCTTT. This sequence encodes CSANLAGREQAFF.